Listed here are 32 T cell receptor beta chains from one sample, sequenced in a study of blood T cell repertoires in COVID-19. Profiled with immunoSEQ multiplex PCR; TCRdb holds only in-frame clones, not every one. The repertoire holds some 400,000 clones, roughly four fifths seen once, with 0.85% to 1.2% in the top ten. The source material was peripheral blood. Receptors originate from a human donor with acute or convalescent COVID-19. The donor label of this sample is uncertain.

This sequence joins TRBV7-8 and TRBJ1-2; 9 bases agree with TRBD1. The CDR3 extends over 15 amino acids. Germline lookup yields CDR1 SGHVS and CDR2 FQNEAQ. The V and J ends lost 5 bases and 7 bases, in that order; junction bases with no gene match: 11. In nucleotides, the CDR3 is TGTGCCAGCAGCAAATTAACAGGGGGCGCCGGTGGCTACACCTTC. The encoded protein is CASSKLTGGAGGYTF.

This clone was found a few times. The genes are TRBV7-6 and TRBJ2-1; 8 bases are a match to TRBD2. Germline trimming cut 5 bases from V and 4 bases from J; bases unmatched to any gene: 10. This CDR3 spans 16 amino acids. Germline V gives CDR1 SGHVS, CDR2 FNYEAQ. CDR3 nucleotides: TGTGCCAGCAGCCTGCTAACCGGGGGGGCATACAATGAGCAGTTCTTC. Translation gives CASSLLTGGAYNEQFF.

This clone showed up just once. The rearrangement joins TRBV18 to TRBJ1-2; the D is unclear. This CDR3 region has 14 residues. CDR1 is KGHSH and CDR2 is LQKENI in the germline V gene. Trimming removed 5 bases at V and 8 bases at J, with 18 bases between. For the CDR3, the DNA is TGTGCCAGCTCAGATGGACCGGAGGGATTGGGCTACACCTTC. It yields the protein CASSDGPEGLGYTF.

V usage is TRBV10-3 and J usage is TRBJ2-7, with D perhaps matching TRBD1 (6 bases). The CDR3 consists of 15 residues. Looked up from germline, CDR1 is ENHRY and CDR2 is SYGVKD. The V gene lost 3 bases and the J gene lost 0 bases, with 12 bases spanning the gap. The CDR3 here is CAISEGGDSSYEQYF. The DNA of the CDR3 is TGTGCCATCAGTGAAGGGGGAGACAGCTCCTACGAGCAGTACTTC.

The chain is built from TRBV4-1 and TRBJ1-1, with 8 bases identical to TRBD1. Germline V lookup: CDR1 MGHRA, CDR2 YSYEKL. J gave up 5 bases and V 1 base, and 9 bases lay outside the gene matches. CDR3 size: 16 residues. The DNA of the CDR3 is TGCGCCAGCAGCCAAGCCCCTACAGGGGGAAGAACTGAAGCTTTCTTT. Amino acid sequence: CASSQAPTGGRTEAFF.

V usage is TRBV5-6 and J usage is TRBJ2-1, with 7 bases that match TRBD2. This CDR3 spans 14 amino acids. V lost 4 bases, J lost 3 bases, and 4 bases stayed unmatched. The germline V gene encodes CDR1 SGHDT and CDR2 YYEEEE. The CDR3 sequence is CASSISGNYNEQFF. CDR3 DNA: TGTGCCAGCAGCATCAGCGGGAACTACAATGAGCAGTTCTTC.

This clone was counted a few times. This chain connects TRBV6-5 to TRBJ1-1; the D is unclear. Germline V gene data show CDR1 as MNHEY and CDR2 as SVGAGI. V was shortened by 0 bases and J by 0 bases, with 11 bases between the two germline ends. This CDR3 is built from 16 residues. CDR3 coding DNA: TGTGCCAGCAGTTACTCGGAGGAATGGATGAACACTGAAGCTTTCTTT. Its translation is CASSYSEEWMNTEAFF.

The V call is TRBV6-5, the J call TRBJ1-2, with 7 bases identical to TRBD1. The J segment lost 3 bases and the V segment lost 2 bases, leaving 6 bases of the junction unmatched. There are 15 residues in the CDR3. CDR1 MNHEY and CDR2 SVGAGI come from the germline V gene. The CDR3 DNA sequence: TGTGCCAGCAGTTACGGACAGGCTGGGGACTATGGCTACACCTTC. It specifies CASSYGQAGDYGYTF.

J is TRBJ2-2 and V is TRBV10-1, with 9 bases that match TRBD2. The trim removed 0 bases at V and 2 bases at J, leaving 1 base unmatched. This CDR3 contains 16 residues. Germline V CDR1 and CDR2: WNHNN, SYGVQD (reference sequence). As DNA, the CDR3 is TGCGCCAGCAGTGAGTCGACTAGCGGAAACACCGGGGAGCTGTTTTTT. It encodes CASSESTSGNTGELFF.

The J gene is TRBJ1-2, the V gene TRBV6-2 or TRBV6-3; D is possibly TRBD1 (5 bases). V lost 4 bases to trimming and J lost 3 bases, with 12 bases between them. The germline gives CDR1 MNHEY, CDR2 SVGEGT. The CDR3 totals 14 residues. CDR3 DNA sequence: TGTGCCAGCAGTTGGGAGGGGTTTTACTATGGCTACACCTTC. It codes for CASSWEGFYYGYTF.

V and J are TRBV5-4 and TRBJ2-4; tentatively, D is TRBD1 (5 bases). The germline gives CDR1 SGHNT, CDR2 YYREEE (reference sequence). V lost 0 bases and J 2 bases, leaving 12 bases between the germline ends. CDR3 length: 16 residues. The CDR3 region is CASSLEPGSPKNIQYF. The CDR3 bases are TGTGCCAGCAGCTTGGAGCCAGGGTCCCCCAAAAACATTCAGTACTTC. The full variable domain, rest sourced from reference TRBV5-4 and TRBJ2-4, is ETGVTQSPTHLIKTRGQQVTLRCSSQSGHNTVSWYQQALGQGPQFIFQYYREEENGRGNFPPRFSGLQFPNYSSELNVNALELDDSALYLCASSLEPGSPKNIQYFGAGTRLSVL.

The V call is TRBV5-1, the J call TRBJ1-1; 7 bases are a match to TRBD1. The CDR3 is 14 residues long. CDR1 and CDR2 from the germline V gene are SGHRS and YFSETQ. V lost 4 bases, J lost 6 bases, and 9 bases stayed unmatched. In nucleotides, the CDR3 is TGCGCCAGCAGCGTAACAGGGGAAGCCTCTGAAGCTTTCTTT. Its protein product is CASSVTGEASEAFF. Complete variable domain (other parts from reference TRBV5-1 and TRBJ1-1): KAGVTQTPRYLIKTRGQQVTLSCSPISGHRSVSWYQQTPGQGLQFLFEYFSETQRNKGNFPGRFSGRQFSNSRSEMNVSTLELGDSALYLCASSVTGEASEAFFGQGTRLTVV.

A single count supports this clone. V is TRBV11-3 and J is TRBJ1-2; D call uncertain. Germline loops: CDR1 SGHNT, CDR2 YENEEA. V lost 1 base and J 6 bases, leaving 12 bases between the germline ends. This CDR3 region has 14 residues. The CDR3 DNA sequence: TGTGCCAGCAGCTTAGGCCCCCCGATAGATGGCTACACCTTC. Encoded protein: CASSLGPPIDGYTF.

This rearrangement joins TRBV5-1 to TRBJ2-5; perhaps TRBD1 as D (7 bases). The CDR3 covers 17 residues. Deletions cut 0 bases from V and 1 base from J, with 16 bases between. Germline V gene data show CDR1 as SGHRS and CDR2 as YFSETQ. DNA of the CDR3: TGCGCCAGCAGCTTGGAGGCGGGACAGACCTTCCAAGAGACCCAGTACTTC. Protein product: CASSLEAGQTFQETQYF. The full variable domain, in which reference TRBV5-1 and TRBJ2-5 provide the parts outside the CDR3, is KAGVTQTPRYLIKTRGQQVTLSCSPISGHRSVSWYQQTPGQGLQFLFEYFSETQRNKGNFPGRFSGRQFSNSRSEMNVSTLELGDSALYLCASSLEAGQTFQETQYFGPGTRLLVL.

The CDR3 spells CASSPPVTSETQYF. CDR3 sequence (DNA): TGTGCCAGCTCACCACCGGTAACATCGGAGACCCAGTACTTC. The chain employs TRBV18 and TRBJ2-5, with D uncertain. Trimming removed 0 bases from V and 5 bases from J, with 10 bases in between. The V gene's germline CDR1 is KGHSH and CDR2 LQKENI. The CDR3 spans 14 residues.

The chain links TRBV6-1 to TRBJ1-4; 10 nucleotides align to TRBD1. The CDR3 extends over 17 amino acids. Per the germline V gene, CDR1 is MNHNS and CDR2 is SASEGT. Trimming at V came to 4 bases and at J to 3 bases, leaving 8 bases not matched to a gene. CDR3 bases: TGTGCCAGCAGTGGGGGGGACAGGGGAAGATCTAATGAAAAACTGTTTTTT. It yields the protein CASSGGDRGRSNEKLFF.

This chain uses TRBV6-1 with TRBJ2-7, with 7 bases matching TRBD1. The V segment lost 3 bases and the J segment 9 bases; nucleotides outside the gene matches: 8. Looked up from germline, CDR1 is MNHNS and CDR2 is SASEGT. The CDR3 totals 13 residues. The CDR3 spells CASSETYRDRQYF. The CDR3 DNA is TGTGCCAGCAGTGAGACTTACCGGGACAGGCAGTACTTC.

Points on this clone: Other DNA sequences in this sample translate to the same CDR3. This chain joins TRBV18 and TRBJ1-2; 9 bases align to TRBD1. Germline trimming cut 3 bases from V and 5 bases from J; bases unmatched to any gene: 1. Germline-derived CDR1 and CDR2 are KGHSH and LQKENI. CDR3 length: 13 residues. CDR3 bases: TGTGCCAGCTCACCCGGACAGGGGTATGGCTACACCTTC. Its protein product is CASSPGQGYGYTF. The full variable domain, rest sourced from reference TRBV18 and TRBJ1-2, is NAGVMQNPRHLVRRRGQEARLRCSPMKGHSHVYWYRQLPEEGLKFMVYLQKENIIDESGMPKERFSAEFPKEGPSILRIQQVVRGDSAAYFCASSPGQGYGYTFGSGTRLTVV.

The chain links TRBV4-1 to TRBJ2-7; TRBD2 agrees at 12 bases. Germline loops: CDR1 MGHRA, CDR2 YSYEKL. Trimming removed 6 bases from V and 3 bases from J; junction bases left unmatched: 9. CDR3 size: 16 residues. The CDR3 is CASRREPGLAGYEQYF. The CDR3 coding sequence is TGCGCCAGCAGACGCGAACCGGGACTAGCGGGCTACGAGCAGTACTTC.

The chain joins TRBV6-2 or TRBV6-3 to TRBJ1-6; D not certain. The ends were cut back, 3 bases at V and 5 bases at J, with 5 bases in the middle. This CDR3 contains 13 residues. The germline V gene encodes CDR1 MNHEY and CDR2 SVGEGT. The CDR3 loop is CASSYYDNSPLHF. CDR3 DNA sequence: TGTGCCAGCAGTTATTATGATAATTCACCCCTCCACTTT.

The CDR3 DNA sequence: TGCGCCAGCACAGTCCAAGGGGCCGGGGGATTCTCTGTGCAGTACTTC. Protein: CASTVQGAGGFSVQYF. The chain couples TRBV5-1 to TRBJ2-5; possible D gene TRBD2, 6 bases. Germline V gene data show CDR1 as SGHRS and CDR2 as YFSETQ. The V end lost 6 bases, the J end lost 11 bases, and 29 bases lay between the germline ends. CDR3 length equals 16 residues.

The chain combines TRBV2 with TRBJ2-1, with 8 bases that match TRBD2. Germline V CDR1 and CDR2: SNHLY, FYNNEI. This CDR3 contains 15 residues. Trimming removed 6 bases from V and 0 bases from J; junction bases left unmatched: 4. The CDR3 bases are TGTGCCAGCAGGCGGAGCGGGAGCTCCTACAATGAGCAGTTCTTC. This sequence encodes CASRRSGSSYNEQFF.

The chain links TRBV12-3 or TRBV12-4 to TRBJ1-2, with D unclear. CDR3 size: 12 residues. Deletions cut 4 bases from V and 4 bases from J, with 7 bases between. CDR3 sequence reads: CASSWGAYGYTF. The CDR3 DNA is TGTGCCAGCAGTTGGGGAGCCTATGGCTACACCTTC.

The gene calls are TRBV4-1 and TRBJ2-2; D is ambiguous. Germline CDR1 MGHRA, CDR2 YSYEKL. This CDR3 is 12 amino acids long. The V gene lost 1 base and the J gene lost 7 bases, with 4 bases spanning the gap. CDR3 sequence: CASSQGYGELFF. For the CDR3, the DNA is TGCGCCAGCAGCCAAGGTTACGGGGAGCTGTTTTTT.

This clone was seen just once. The chain employs TRBV6-5 and TRBJ1-6; D perhaps matches TRBD1 (5 bases). The CDR3 has 14 residues. Germline CDR1 reads MNHEY; CDR2 reads SVGAGI. The V end lost 7 bases, the J end lost 7 bases, and 14 bases lay between the germline ends. CDR3 sequence (DNA): TGTGCCAGCACGGCAGGGCTGCTGAATTCACCCCTCCACTTT. Translated: CASTAGLLNSPLHF.

The chain is built from TRBV28 and TRBJ2-3; 13 positions agree with TRBD2. The V and J ends lost 4 bases and 0 bases, in that order; junction bases with no gene match: 19. There are 22 residues in the CDR3. Per germline, CDR1 MDHEN and CDR2 SYDVKM. The CDR3 region is CASSSPPLTSGGLSISTDTQYF. DNA of the CDR3: TGTGCCAGCAGTTCCCCCCCCCTGACTAGCGGGGGGCTCTCGATTAGCACAGATACGCAGTATTTT.

This clone occurred once. The gene calls are TRBV6-5 and TRBJ1-1; 8 bases are shared with TRBD1. After removal of 5 bases from V and 4 bases from J, the junction contained 9 bases not matched to a gene. The germline V gene has CDR1 MNHEY and CDR2 SVGAGI. This CDR3 is 15 amino acids long. Here the CDR3 DNA reads TGTGCCAGCAGTATATCAGGGGGCGCGGGCACTGAAGCTTTCTTT. Its translation is CASSISGGAGTEAFF.

This clone was observed a single time. The gene calls are TRBV28 and TRBJ1-2, with a tentative D call TRBD1 (6 bases). The germline V and J ends were trimmed by 4 bases and 3 bases, with 12 bases remaining between them. Germline CDR1 reads MDHEN; CDR2 reads SYDVKM. There are 14 residues in the CDR3. CDR3 DNA: TGTGCCAGCAGTTCCCGGGGGGCGCACTATGGCTACACCTTC. It codes for CASSSRGAHYGYTF.

The DNA for the CDR3 is TGTGCCAGCAGCCCCGACAGGGAAAACTATGGCTACACCTTC. This encodes CASSPDRENYGYTF. The chain employs TRBV5-4 and TRBJ1-2; TRBD1 aligns across 7 bases. The J segment lost 2 bases and the V segment lost 4 bases, leaving 5 bases of the junction unmatched. Germline V lookup: CDR1 SGHNT, CDR2 YYREEE (reference sequence). This CDR3 comprises 14 residues.

Only one count was recorded for this clone. This chain links TRBV19 with TRBJ1-1; D gene unclear. This CDR3 is built from 16 residues. Germline V gives CDR1 LNHDA, CDR2 SQIVND (reference sequence). Trimming took off 7 bases at V and 0 bases at J, with 18 bases between the two ends. CDR3 sequence: CASKRGSITMNTEAFF. The CDR3 DNA reads as TGTGCCAGTAAACGCGGGAGTATTACCATGAACACTGAAGCTTTCTTT.

V is TRBV9 and J is TRBJ1-6; D ambiguous. V was cut by 2 bases and J by 9 bases, with 12 bases left in between. Germline values: CDR1 SGDLS, CDR2 YYNGEE. The CDR3 is made up of 14 amino acids. CDR3 residues: CASSVGQNLSPLHF. The CDR3 DNA reads as TGTGCCAGCAGCGTTGGGCAGAACCTTTCACCCCTCCACTTT.

The chain links TRBV27 to TRBJ2-5; 7 bases are shared with TRBD2. This CDR3 is 14 amino acids long. V was clipped by 5 bases and J by 5 bases; unmatched bases: 8. Looked up from germline, CDR1 is MNHEY and CDR2 is SMNVEV (reference sequence). CDR3 DNA: TGTGCCAGCAGTCACGAATTGGGGGGGGAGACCCAGTACTTC. Protein sequence: CASSHELGGETQYF.